One and the same sample provided the 18 T cell receptor beta chains below, sequenced in a study of blood T cell repertoires in COVID-19. Assay: immunoSEQ multiplex PCR; the TCRdb copy retains only in-frame clones and omits some. The table lists 200,000 to 300,000 clones, 84% of them singletons. Specimen: peripheral blood. The receptors originated from a man aged 50 to 60 with acute or convalescent COVID-19.

V usage is TRBV5-1 and J usage is TRBJ1-2; 7 bases align to TRBD1. CDR1 is SGHRS, CDR2 YFSETQ, per germline. This CDR3 is 14 amino acids long. V lost 4 bases and J lost 6; bases outside the gene matches: 9. CDR3 amino acids: CASSHQGGWDGYTF. In DNA form, the CDR3 reads TGCGCCAGCAGCCATCAGGGGGGCTGGGATGGCTACACCTTC.

This chain uses TRBV5-1 with TRBJ1-4, with a weak D call TRBD1 (6 bases). The length of the CDR3 is 13 residues. V lost 8 bases and J lost 8, with 16 bases in between. Germline-derived CDR1 and CDR2 are SGHRS and YFSETQ. For the CDR3, the DNA is TGCGCCAGTCGACAGGATCACGAAGAAAAACTGTTTTTT. It yields the protein CASRQDHEEKLFF.

A note on this clone: A read error may produce the germline difference seen at one junction end. The J gene is TRBJ1-6, the V gene TRBV18; D is uncertain. Germline-derived CDR1 and CDR2 are KGHSH and LQKENI. The CDR3 spans 15 residues. CDR3 sequence: CASSPPAGNNSPLHF. The CDR3 DNA follows: TGTGCCAGCTCCCCACCGGCGGGGAACAATTCACCCCTCCACTTT. The full variable domain, in which reference TRBV18 and TRBJ1-6 provide the parts outside the CDR3, is NAGVMQNPRHLVRRRGQEARLRCSPMKGHSHVYWYRQLPEEGLKFMVYLQKENIIDESGMPKERFSAEFPKEGPSILRIQQVVRGDSAAYFCASSPPAGNNSPLHFGNGTRLTVT.

The chain is built from TRBV5-1 and TRBJ2-5, with 12 nucleotides matching TRBD2. CDR1 and CDR2 (germline): SGHRS, YFSETQ. CDR3 length: 16 residues. Trimming took 0 bases from V and 4 from J; bases not matched to a gene: 4. CDR3 DNA: TGCGCCAGCAGCTTGGGACTAGCGGGAGTAGTAGAGACCCAGTACTTC. This codes for CASSLGLAGVVETQYF.

The chain is built from TRBV12-3 or TRBV12-4 and TRBJ1-1; D remains ambiguous. This CDR3 is 13 amino acids long. V was pared by 1 base and J by 0 bases, with 3 bases between. The CDR3 DNA follows: TGTGCCAGCAGTTTAGTCATGAACACTGAAGCTTTCTTT. The encoded protein is CASSLVMNTEAFF.

CDR3 sequence reads: CASRQPPQAQYF. The CDR3 nucleotides are TGCGCCAGCCGCCAACCACCACAGGCGCAGTATTTT. V gene TRBV5-1 combines with J gene TRBJ2-3; D possibly corresponds to TRBD1 (5 bases). The CDR3 is 12 amino acids. Trimming shortened V by 7 bases and J by 10 bases, and 16 bases separated the two germline ends. Germline V gives CDR1 SGHRS, CDR2 YFSETQ. The full variable domain, in which reference TRBV5-1 and TRBJ2-3 provide the parts outside the CDR3, is KAGVTQTPRYLIKTRGQQVTLSCSPISGHRSVSWYQQTPGQGLQFLFEYFSETQRNKGNFPGRFSGRQFSNSRSEMNVSTLELGDSALYLCASRQPPQAQYFGPGTRLTVL.

The chain has TRBV18 and TRBJ1-4, with D tentatively TRBD1 (6 bases). Germline values: CDR1 KGHSH, CDR2 LQKENI. With 0 bases removed from V and 8 bases from J, the gap between germline ends came to 13 bases. The CDR3 consists of 15 residues. The CDR3: CASSPPSQGWEKLFF. The CDR3 nucleotides are TGTGCCAGCTCACCACCGAGCCAGGGGTGGGAAAAACTGTTTTTT.

The chain combines TRBV13 with TRBJ1-4, with unresolved D. The V and J ends lost 5 bases and 0 bases respectively, with 7 bases between them. The CDR3 consists of 14 residues. Per germline, CDR1 PRHDT and CDR2 FYEKMQ (reference sequence). CDR3 bases: TGTGCCAGCAGCCCCCCGTCAACTAATGAAAAACTGTTTTTT. Its translation: CASSPPSTNEKLFF. Variable domain in full (rest from reference TRBV13 and TRBJ1-4): AAGVIQSPRHLIKEKRETATLKCYPIPRHDTVYWYQQGPGQDPQFLISFYEKMQSDKGSIPDRFSAQQFSDYHSELNMSSLELGDSALYFCASSPPSTNEKLFFGSGTQLSVL.

This clone was counted once. The CDR3 bases are TGTGCCAGCTCACCACCCGGAGGGAACAGCTACACCTTC. Amino acid sequence: CASSPPGGNSYTF. V gene TRBV18 combines with J gene TRBJ1-2, with D unclear. The CDR3 covers 13 residues. V was shortened by 0 bases and J by 9 bases, with 11 bases between the two germline ends. Germline CDR1 and CDR2: KGHSH and LQKENI. Drawing the rest from reference TRBV18 and TRBJ1-2, the complete variable domain is NAGVMQNPRHLVRRRGQEARLRCSPMKGHSHVYWYRQLPEEGLKFMVYLQKENIIDESGMPKERFSAEFPKEGPSILRIQQVVRGDSAAYFCASSPPGGNSYTFGSGTRLTVV.

The genes are TRBV7-3 and TRBJ2-1; TRBD2 aligns across 8 bases. The ends lost 5 bases at V and 2 bases at J; junction bases unmatched: 5. The CDR3 is 15 residues long. Per the germline V gene, CDR1 is SGHTA and CDR2 is FQGTGA. In DNA form, the CDR3 reads TGTGCCAGCAGCCCAGCGGGGGCCACCTACAATGAGCAGTTCTTC. This gives the protein CASSPAGATYNEQFF.

The rearrangement uses TRBV5-8 and TRBJ2-1; the match to TRBD1 covers 8 bases. The length of the CDR3 is 12 residues. Germline CDR1 and CDR2: SGHTS and YDEGEE. V dropped 7 bases and J dropped 9; count of bases not matched to a gene: 6. CDR3 DNA: TGTGCCAGCTTCCCGGACAGGGCTGAGCAGTTCTTC. Its protein is CASFPDRAEQFF.

The V gene is TRBV24-1, the J gene TRBJ1-1; TRBD1 matches at 9 bases. Germline-derived CDR1 and CDR2 are KGHDR and SFDVKD. V shed 4 bases, J shed 6 bases, and the junction held 5 bases outside the gene matches. The CDR3 loop spans 14 amino acids. The CDR3 here is CATSEGRDRAEAFF. The CDR3 region has the DNA TGTGCCACCAGTGAGGGTCGGGACAGGGCTGAAGCTTTCTTT.

The chain carries TRBV28 and TRBJ2-7; no clear D. The length of the CDR3 is 12 residues. Germline CDR1 MDHEN, CDR2 SYDVKM. V lost 1 base and J 3 bases, leaving 4 bases between the germline ends. Here the CDR3 reads CASSLSGYEQYF. CDR3 coding DNA: TGTGCCAGCAGTTTATCGGGCTACGAGCAGTACTTC.

About this clone itself: Germline and junction disagree at one end, which may indicate a read error. This chain connects TRBV5-5 to TRBJ2-7; D not certain. The CDR3 consists of 13 residues. Germline CDR1 SGHKS, CDR2 YYEKEE (reference sequence). DNA of the CDR3: TGTGCCAGCAGCTTTCAAAAGTTGGGCAGGATGGGCTTC. This encodes CASSFQKLGRMGF. The complete variable domain, with remaining parts taken from reference TRBV5-5 and TRBJ2-7, reads DAGVTQSPTHLIKTRGQQVTLRCSPISGHKSVSWYQQVLGQGPQFIFQYYEKEERGRGNFPDRFSARQFPNYSSELNVNALLLGDSALYLCASSFQKLGRMGFGPGTRLTVT.

This clone has just one count. V and J are TRBV11-3 and TRBJ2-5; D is uncertain. This CDR3 contains 11 residues. The V end was cut by 4 bases, the J end by 5 bases, with 5 bases between. The V gene's germline CDR1 is SGHNT and CDR2 YENEEA. The CDR3 coding sequence is TGTGCCAGCAGCTCAGCGGAGACCCAGTACTTC. The encoded protein is CASSSAETQYF.

This chain connects TRBV5-6 to TRBJ1-5, with D possibly TRBD1 on 6 matching bases. V lost 5 bases and J 9 bases, leaving 18 bases between the germline ends. The germline CDR1 and CDR2 sequences are SGHDT and YYEEEE. The CDR3 runs 14 residues. CDR3 DNA sequence: TGTGCCAGCAGTCTCTCCCTACAGGGAAGGCCCCAGCATTTT. Translation: CASSLSLQGRPQHF.

This clone was counted between two and nine times. The V gene is TRBV14, the J gene TRBJ2-3, with D uncertain. V lost 4 bases and J lost 1, with 9 bases in between. The CDR3 is 14 residues long. Germline CDR1 SGHDN, CDR2 FVKESK. Here the CDR3 DNA reads TGTGCCAGCAGCCGTTTCACTGGCACAGATACGCAGTATTTT. Protein: CASSRFTGTDTQYF.

The CDR3 here is CASSDASGSPLHF. The CDR3 region has the DNA TGCGCCAGCAGTGACGCTTCGGGTTCACCCCTCCACTTT. The gene calls are TRBV10-1 and TRBJ1-6; D is undetermined. CDR1 WNHNN and CDR2 SYGVQD come from the germline V gene (reference sequence). V was clipped by 3 bases and J by 9 bases, with 9 bases between them. This CDR3 has 13 amino acids.